Following are 20 T cell receptor beta chains from one sample sequenced in a study of shared clonotypes between healthy human individuals. The table came from immunoSEQ multiplex PCR; TCRdb's copy has only in-frame clones and leaves some out. The table includes some 2,000,000 clones, about 94% detected once. Naive CD8 cells comprised CD45RO-negative, CCR7-positively selected cells, excluding terminally differentiated effector memory CD45RA+ cells. The sample consisted of naive CD8+ T cells sorted from blood. Receptors originate from a man aged 18 to 29 in good health.

On this clone itself: Other DNA sequences in the sample encode the same CDR3. V and J are TRBV28 and TRBJ1-5; TRBD1 is a possible D gene (6 bases). CDR3 length: 14 amino acids. Germline CDR1 is MDHEN and CDR2 is SYDVKM. Trimming removed 1 base from V and 6 bases from J, with 10 bases in between. CDR3 DNA sequence: TGTGCCAGCAGTTTATCGGGAGGGGGTCAGCCCCAGCATTTT. Translation gives CASSLSGGGQPQHF.

The table lists this clone with a count of one. The chain is built from TRBV6-1 and TRBJ1-2, with TRBD1 identical over 7 bases. The CDR3 is 12 amino acids. Trimming cost V 10 bases and J 7 bases; bases outside gene matches: 9. Germline CDR1 and CDR2: MNHNS and SASEGT. The CDR3: CAIQEGAVGYTF. For the CDR3, the DNA is TGTGCCATTCAGGAGGGGGCGGTTGGCTACACCTTC.

The chain uses TRBV6-5 and TRBJ2-2, with D possibly called TRBD1 or TRBD2 (5 bases each). CDR1 and CDR2 from the germline V gene are MNHEY and SVGAGI. The CDR3 consists of 14 residues. The germline V and J ends were trimmed by 6 bases and 6 bases, with 14 bases remaining between them. The DNA for the CDR3 is TGTGCCAGCAGCGGGACGCCAGAACCCGGGGAGCTGTTTTTT. Protein product: CASSGTPEPGELFF.

This clone was recorded only once. The gene calls are TRBV23-1 and TRBJ2-7; D gene ambiguous. TRBV23-1 counts as an open reading frame of uncertain function. The length of the CDR3 is 13 residues. The V gene lost 11 bases and the J gene lost 2 bases, with 16 bases spanning the gap. The chain's CDR3 is CAAGVPVPYEQYF. CDR3 DNA sequence: TGCGCCGCAGGAGTTCCGGTTCCCTACGAGCAGTACTTC.

The chain joins TRBV4-2 to TRBJ1-4, with no clear D. CDR1 and CDR2 (germline): LGHNA, YNFKEQ. Trimming shortened V by 4 bases and J by 0 bases, and 9 bases separated the two germline ends. This CDR3 spans 15 amino acids. The CDR3 sequence is CASSPKTTTNEKLFF. The DNA for the CDR3 is TGTGCCAGCAGCCCTAAGACAACAACTAATGAAAAACTGTTTTTT.

The chain recombines TRBV4-1 with TRBJ1-4; D call uncertain. Germline lookup yields CDR1 MGHRA and CDR2 YSYEKL. Deletions cut 2 bases from V and 3 bases from J, with 7 bases between. The CDR3 is made up of 14 amino acids. The CDR3 DNA is TGCGCCAGCAGCCAACGGCAGTCTAATGAAAAACTGTTTTTT. Translation gives CASSQRQSNEKLFF.

With regard to this clone: The sample holds other DNA sequences that translate to the same CDR3. This chain joins TRBV30 and TRBJ2-1, with D possibly matching TRBD2 (6 bases). CDR3 size: 12 residues. Trimming removed 3 bases at V and 5 bases at J, with 8 bases between. Germline CDR1 and CDR2: GTSNPN and SVGIG (reference sequence). Written as DNA, the CDR3 is TGTGCCTGGAGCTGGGGGGACAATGAGCAGTTCTTC. Amino acid sequence: CAWSWGDNEQFF.

V usage is TRBV11-2 and J usage is TRBJ2-7; the D is unclear. This CDR3 spans 12 amino acids. Germline CDR1 reads SGHAT; CDR2 reads FQNNGV. CDR3 protein: CATGQRAYEQYF. The CDR3, as DNA: TGTGCAACCGGGCAGCGTGCCTACGAGCAGTACTTC.

This chain connects TRBV30 to TRBJ2-5; 7 bases are shared with TRBD1. Germline CDR1 GTSNPN, CDR2 SVGIG (reference sequence). The CDR3 loop spans 15 amino acids. The junction had 10 bases not matched to a gene; V was cut back by 0 bases and J by 6 bases. This CDR3 is CAWSVGAGGRQTQYF. The CDR3 DNA is TGTGCCTGGAGTGTCGGGGCAGGGGGTAGGCAGACCCAGTACTTC.

The chain recombines TRBV27 with TRBJ2-1; no firm D call. CDR1 is MNHEY, CDR2 SMNVEV, per germline (reference sequence). This CDR3 is built from 13 residues. V gave up 5 bases and J gave up 7 bases, with 12 bases separating them. CDR3 nucleotide sequence: TGTGCCAGCAGTCCCCTAATAATTAATGAGCAGTTCTTC. Translation gives CASSPLIINEQFF.

The V call is TRBV12-5, the J call TRBJ2-7; D ambiguous. Germline V gene sequence: CDR1 LGHNT, CDR2 FRNRAP. The CDR3 covers 13 residues. Trimming took off 1 base at V and 1 base at J, with 5 bases between the two ends. In DNA form, the CDR3 reads TGTGCTAGTGGTTTGGAAGGGTCCTACGAGCAGTACTTC. Protein: CASGLEGSYEQYF.

The chain links TRBV9 to TRBJ2-5; D is unclear. V was clipped by 3 bases and J by 4 bases, with 16 bases between them. This CDR3 comprises 15 residues. Germline values: CDR1 SGDLS, CDR2 YYNGEE. CDR3 in DNA: TGTGCCAGCAGCGGTTATCTCGATACCGGAGAGACCCAGTACTTC. As protein: CASSGYLDTGETQYF.

This sequence joins TRBV6-5 and TRBJ1-1; the D gene is possibly TRBD1 (5 bases). The CDR3 has 14 amino acids. Germline CDR1 MNHEY, CDR2 SVGAGI. V shed 5 bases and J shed 2 bases, with 12 bases lying between them. The CDR3 here is CASSPGGRNTEAFF. The CDR3 bases are TGTGCCAGCAGTCCCGGGGGAAGAAACACTGAAGCTTTCTTT.

The chain employs TRBV6-6 and TRBJ1-2; 9 bases map to TRBD1. The CDR3 consists of 15 residues. Germline V gene lookup returns CDR1 MNHNY and CDR2 SVGAGI (reference sequence). V shed 0 bases and J 6 bases; nucleotides not matched to a gene: 5. CDR3 protein: CASSYSSQGANGYTF. The CDR3 DNA follows: TGTGCCAGCAGTTACTCCTCACAGGGGGCGAATGGCTACACCTTC.

This sequence joins TRBV4-1 and TRBJ2-5; 8 bases are shared with TRBD2. J lost 5 bases, V lost 0 bases, and 5 bases had no gene match. The germline CDR1 and CDR2 sequences are MGHRA and YSYEKL. The CDR3 totals 15 residues. CDR3: CASSQDPGGAETQYF. CDR3 DNA: TGCGCCAGCAGCCAAGATCCGGGGGGGGCCGAGACCCAGTACTTC.

The chain employs TRBV7-9 and TRBJ2-7, with D tentatively TRBD1 (5 bases). Germline loops: CDR1 SEHNR, CDR2 FQNEAQ (reference sequence). V was pared by 4 bases and J by 1 base, with 14 bases between. The CDR3 is made up of 15 amino acids. Here the CDR3 reads CASSYQDSPSYEQYF. Here the CDR3 DNA reads TGTGCCAGCAGCTACCAAGACAGCCCATCCTACGAGCAGTACTTC. Using reference TRBV7-9 and TRBJ2-7 for the parts outside the CDR3, the full variable domain is DTGVSQNPRHKITKRGQNVTFRCDPISEHNRLYWYRQTLGQGPEFLTYFQNEAQLEKSRLLSDRFSAERPKGSFSTLEIQRTEQGDSAMYLCASSYQDSPSYEQYFGPGTRLTVT.

This clone appeared once. This CDR3 reads CASSQDLAKNIQYF. The CDR3 DNA sequence: TGCGCCAGCAGCCAAGATCTGGCCAAAAACATTCAGTACTTC. This chain links TRBV4-1 with TRBJ2-4; D not resolved. Germline CDR1 MGHRA, CDR2 YSYEKL. V was shortened by 0 bases and J by 1 base, with 4 bases between the two germline ends. This CDR3 comprises 14 residues.

With regard to this clone: This sample also contains other DNA sequences that code for the same CDR3. V usage is TRBV9 and J usage is TRBJ2-3, with a weak D call TRBD2 (5 bases). V was cut by 2 bases and J by 3 bases, with 10 bases left in between. The germline CDR1 and CDR2 sequences are SGDLS and YYNGEE. The CDR3 runs 14 residues. The CDR3 region has the DNA TGTGCCAGCAGCGTCGAAGGACTTACAGATACGCAGTATTTT. Its protein is CASSVEGLTDTQYF.

This chain joins TRBV10-1 and TRBJ2-3, with D perhaps TRBD2 (5 bases). Trimming removed 3 bases at V and 2 bases at J, with 12 bases between. The CDR3 loop spans 15 amino acids. CDR1 is WNHNN, CDR2 SYGVQD, per germline (reference sequence). CDR3 sequence: CASSEGLIFTDTQYF. The CDR3 nucleotides read TGCGCCAGCAGTGAAGGACTGATATTCACAGATACGCAGTATTTT.

J is TRBJ2-7 and V is TRBV7-9, with D perhaps being TRBD1 or TRBD2 (6 bases each). This CDR3 is 15 amino acids long. Trimming shortened V by 5 bases and J by 5 bases, and 19 bases separated the two germline ends. Per the germline V gene, CDR1 is SEHNR and CDR2 is FQNEAQ (reference sequence). CDR3 coding DNA: TGTGCCAGCAGCGGAATTAGGGGGGACATCGACGAGCAGTACTTC. Translation gives CASSGIRGDIDEQYF.